Listed below are T cell receptor beta chains from one sample, sequenced in a study of T-cell memory formation after mild COVID-19. Each CDR3 protein is one row after TCRdb ran MiXCR on the 5' RACE reads. The table shows under 300,000 distinct CDR3 sequences, with under 8.5% occurring only once. The sequencing sample was made of PBMCs or a T cell subset sorted from them (not recorded which). The receptors originated from a man between 18 and 35 years old who had mild COVID-19 (a few samples of this study predate the infection). Cell type and time point are not known. CDR3s include the opening cysteine and the closing phenylalanine or tryptophan. D genes are given only for firm matches. A clone size is listed for some rows: how often the clone was seen (once, few, many), or a class if it is expanded.

V	D	size	J	CDR3	DNA
TRBV6-2/TRBV6-3	TRBD2	-	TRBJ2-2	CASRPAGGNTGELFF	TGTGCCAGCAGACCCGCGGGGGGCAACACCGGGGAGCTGTTTTTT
TRBV27	TRBD1	few	TRBJ2-5	CASSPSTGGETQYF	TGTGCCAGCAGTCCCAGCACAGGGGGCGAGACCCAGTACTTC
TRBV4-2	-	-	TRBJ2-3	CASSPQQGWADTQYF	TGTGCCAGCAGCCCCCAACAGGGATGGGCAGATACGCAGTATTTT
TRBV20-1	TRBD2	many	TRBJ2-1	CSASGGRLVDEQFF	TGCAGTGCTTCGGGGGGGCGGCTTGTTGATGAGCAGTTCTTC
TRBV6-2/TRBV6-3	-	-	TRBJ1-5	CASAIGGRQPQHF	TGTGCCAGCGCGATCGGCGGGAGGCAGCCCCAGCATTTT
TRBV28	-	few	TRBJ1-2	CASSLQAVNYGYTF	TGTGCCAGCAGTTTGCAGGCGGTTAACTATGGCTACACCTTC
TRBV14	-	few	TRBJ2-1	CASSQVWGTSSYNEQFF	TGTGCCAGCAGCCAAGTTTGGGGTACGAGCTCCTACAATGAGCAGTTCTTC
TRBV7-6	-	many	TRBJ2-4	CASSLISRGQGSAKNIQYF	TGTGCCAGCAGCTTAATCAGCAGGGGTCAGGGTTCAGCCAAAAACATTCAGTACTTC
TRBV6-5	TRBD1	few	TRBJ2-5	CASSDRGQETQYF	TGTGCCAGCAGTGACAGGGGACAAGAGACCCAGTACTTC
TRBV7-9	-	many	TRBJ1-3	CASSSRGSPGNTIYF	TGTGCCAGCAGCTCTCGCGGGTCACCAGGAAACACCATATATTTT
TRBV7-9	-	-	TRBJ1-2	CASSPSGGEAGYTF	TGTGCCAGCAGCCCTTCTGGGGGGGAGGCTGGCTACACCTTC
TRBV7-2	-	many	TRBJ1-6	CASSLQNSPLHF	TGTGCCAGCAGCTTACAGAACTCACCCCTCCACTTT
TRBV29-1	-	-	TRBJ2-7	CSVGDSYEQYF	TGCAGCGTAGGGGACTCCTACGAGCAGTACTTC
TRBV10-1	-	few	TRBJ1-2	CASSESRGLGFYGYTF	TGCGCCAGCAGTGAGTCGAGAGGGCTGGGATTCTATGGCTACACCTTC
TRBV4-3	TRBD2	-	TRBJ2-1	CASRRVAGGPYNEQFF	TGCGCCAGCAGACGGGTAGCGGGGGGTCCCTACAATGAGCAGTTCTTC
TRBV19	-	few	TRBJ1-6	CASRPDPGLSSYNSPLHF	TGTGCCAGTAGACCTGACCCGGGACTTAGCTCCTATAATTCACCCCTCCACTTT
TRBV18	TRBD1	many	TRBJ1-1	CASSGQGGPEAFF	TGTGCCAGCTCAGGACAGGGGGGGCCTGAAGCTTTCTTT
TRBV4-2	-	few	TRBJ1-4	CASSQDGGTRGEKLFF	TGTGCCAGCAGCCAAGATGGGGGGACGCGGGGTGAAAAACTGTTTTTT
TRBV7-2	TRBD1	many	TRBJ2-5	CASSLGGTVETQYF	TGTGCCAGCAGCTTAGGGGGGACAGTGGAGACCCAGTACTTC
TRBV15	-	few	TRBJ1-2	CATSSFGVNYGYTF	TGTGCCACCAGCAGCTTTGGGGTTAACTATGGCTACACCTTC
TRBV20-1	-	few	TRBJ1-1	CSARPLQGETEAFF	TGCAGTGCTAGACCATTACAGGGAGAAACGGAAGCTTTCTTT
TRBV7-9	-	many	TRBJ2-5	CASSFPRQDPLRETQYF	TGTGCCAGCAGCTTTCCGAGACAGGACCCCCTCAGGGAGACCCAGTACTTC
TRBV10-3	-	many	TRBJ1-1	CAISESRTAMNTEAFF	TGTGCCATCAGTGAGTCCAGGACAGCGATGAACACTGAAGCTTTCTTT
TRBV10-3	TRBD1	-	TRBJ1-1	CAITRQGESEAFF	TGTGCCATCACGCGACAGGGGGAATCTGAAGCTTTCTTT
TRBV5-1	TRBD1	-	TRBJ2-1	CACRGQGADEQFF	TGCGCCTGCAGGGGACAGGGTGCGGATGAGCAGTTCTTC
TRBV4-3	-	once	TRBJ1-4	CASSQDALSLSEKLFF	TGCGCCAGCAGCCAAGATGCATTATCATTGAGTGAAAAACTGTTTTTT
TRBV11-2	-	few	TRBJ1-1	CASDSLNTEAFF	TGTGCCAGCGACAGTCTGAACACTGAAGCTTTCTTT
TRBV5-1	-	few	TRBJ1-6	CASSLGRVNSPLHF	TGCGCCAGCAGCCTCGGCAGGGTTAATTCACCCCTCCACTTT
TRBV5-1	-	-	TRBJ2-3	CASSLDASGYTDTQYF	TGCGCCAGCAGCCTCGACGCGAGCGGATACACAGATACGCAGTATTTT
TRBV7-2	-	-	TRBJ2-2	CASSLFRTSGTGELFF	TGTGCCAGCAGCTTATTCCGGACCTCGGGCACCGGGGAGCTGTTTTTT
TRBV12-3/TRBV12-4	-	-	TRBJ2-1	CASSLTRQENEQFF	TGTGCCAGCAGTTTAACCCGCCAGGAGAATGAGCAGTTCTTC
TRBV5-1	-	few	TRBJ2-5	CASSLTGKRETQYF	TGCGCCAGCAGCTTGACAGGGAAACGAGAGACCCAGTACTTC
TRBV29-1	-	-	TRBJ2-3	CSVVWFSADTQYF	TGCAGCGTTGTTTGGTTTTCGGCAGATACGCAGTATTTT
TRBV6-4	TRBD1	-	TRBJ2-6	CASSDGTGEGANVLTF	TGTGCCAGCAGTGACGGGACAGGGGAAGGGGCCAACGTCCTGACTTTC
TRBV20-1	-	few	TRBJ2-1	CSAPPSVLGDEQFF	TGCAGTGCCCCCCCTAGCGTCCTGGGGGATGAGCAGTTCTTC
TRBV4-1	TRBD2	few	TRBJ2-7	CASSGRATSGGREQYF	TGCGCCAGCAGCGGGAGGGCGACTAGCGGGGGGCGCGAGCAGTACTTC
TRBV29-1	-	-	TRBJ1-2	CSVELRTGSGYTF	TGCAGCGTTGAACTACGTACCGGGTCTGGCTACACCTTC
TRBV29-1	TRBD1	-	TRBJ1-1	CSGRTGHTEAFF	TGCAGCGGGCGGACAGGCCACACTGAAGCTTTCTTT
TRBV7-2	TRBD2	many	TRBJ2-1	CATGGYNEQFF	TGTGCCACGGGGGGGTACAATGAGCAGTTCTTC
TRBV6-1	TRBD1	-	TRBJ2-5	CASRGTGEPQETQYF	TGTGCCAGCAGGGGGACAGGGGAGCCCCAAGAGACCCAGTACTTC
TRBV29-1	TRBD1	many	TRBJ2-7	CSVEASTGGSYEQYF	TGCAGCGTTGAAGCCTCGACAGGGGGCTCCTACGAGCAGTACTTC
TRBV12-3/TRBV12-4	-	once	TRBJ1-1	CASKRTEAFF	TGTGCCAGCAAACGCACTGAAGCTTTCTTT